This is a list of T cell receptor beta chains from one sample in a study of a mutant IDH1 vaccine in newly diagnosed glioma. Assay: immunoSEQ multiplex PCR; the TCRdb copy retains only in-frame clones and omits some. The table records 55,000 to 70,000 clones, about 86% of them present only once. The material sequenced was PBMCs, taken from a glioma patient treated with radiotherapy, temozolomide or both. These receptors all come from a man aged 30 to 39 with glioma. The CDR3 runs from the conserved cysteine through the conserved F or W. Fields, in order: V gene, J gene, D gene, clone size, CDR3 protein, CDR3 DNA. The D gene is left open where the match is weak. Size is stated for part of the rows, as once, few or many counts, or as a class when the clone is expanded.

V: TRBV4-1
J: TRBJ2-6
D: TRBD1
size: -
CDR3: CASSQEGFGTASSGANVLTF
DNA: TGCGCCAGCAGCCAAGAGGGTTTCGGGACAGCGAGCTCTGGGGCCAACGTCCTGACTTTC

V: TRBV6-4
J: TRBJ2-3
D: -
size: -
CDR3: CASSPGSSTDTQYF
DNA: TGTGCCAGCAGTCCCGGTTCTAGCACAGATACGCAGTATTTT

V: TRBV10-1
J: TRBJ2-5
D: TRBD2
size: -
CDR3: CASSESRPAGDLETQYF
DNA: TGCGCCAGCAGTGAGTCGAGGCCAGCGGGGGACCTGGAGACCCAGTACTTC

V: TRBV14
J: TRBJ2-3
D: TRBD1
size: -
CDR3: CASSQVGTDYTDTQYF
DNA: TGTGCCAGCAGCCAAGTTGGGACAGACTACACAGATACGCAGTATTTT

V: TRBV5-5
J: TRBJ1-1
D: -
size: -
CDR3: CASSHSINMNTEAFF
DNA: TGTGCCAGCAGCCACTCTATAAACATGAACACTGAAGCTTTCTTT

V: TRBV29-1
J: TRBJ1-3
D: -
size: -
CDR3: CSVESFEGNGNTIYF
DNA: TGCAGCGTTGAATCGTTCGAGGGGAATGGAAACACCATATATTTT

V: TRBV7-9
J: TRBJ2-1
D: TRBD1
size: -
CDR3: CASSPRGQGPYNEQFF
DNA: TGTGCCAGCAGCCCACGAGGACAGGGCCCTTACAATGAGCAGTTCTTC

V: TRBV7-8
J: TRBJ2-6
D: -
size: -
CDR3: CASSWRVDGATGANVLTF
DNA: TGTGCCAGCAGCTGGAGGGTCGATGGAGCCACTGGGGCCAACGTCCTGACTTTC

V: TRBV5-1
J: TRBJ2-5
D: TRBD1
size: -
CDR3: CASSLGDRGQETQYF
DNA: TGCGCCAGCAGCTTGGGGGACAGGGGGCAAGAGACCCAGTACTTC

V: TRBV6-1
J: TRBJ1-5
D: -
size: -
CDR3: CASSEIGGSRNQPQHF
DNA: TGTGCCAGCAGTGAAATCGGGGGTTCTCGCAATCAGCCCCAGCATTTT

V: TRBV7-9
J: TRBJ2-5
D: -
size: -
CDR3: CASSLYGGGGFQETQYF
DNA: TGTGCCAGCAGCTTATACGGCGGAGGGGGATTCCAAGAGACCCAGTACTTC

V: TRBV4-2
J: TRBJ2-7
D: -
size: -
CDR3: CASSQDLRDFEQYF
DNA: TGTGCCAGCAGCCAAGATCTTCGAGACTTCGAGCAGTACTTC

V: TRBV23-1
J: TRBJ1-1
D: TRBD1
size: -
CDR3: CASIRDRGWTEAFF
DNA: TGCGCCAGTATTCGGGACAGGGGATGGACTGAAGCTTTCTTT

V: TRBV5-4
J: TRBJ2-5
D: TRBD1
size: -
CDR3: CASSLVGQEGETQYF
DNA: TGTGCCAGCAGCTTGGTGGGACAGGAAGGCGAGACCCAGTACTTC

V: TRBV5-4
J: TRBJ1-2
D: -
size: -
CDR3: CASSWGQDRFYGYTF
DNA: TGTGCCAGCAGCTGGGGGCAAGACAGATTCTATGGCTACACCTTC

V: TRBV11-3
J: TRBJ1-1
D: -
size: -
CDR3: CASSYGDTEAFF
DNA: TGTGCCAGCAGCTACGGGGACACTGAAGCTTTCTTT

V: TRBV9
J: TRBJ2-3
D: -
size: -
CDR3: CASSPRLPSSTDTQYF
DNA: TGTGCCAGCAGCCCTCGACTACCTTCTAGCACAGATACGCAGTATTTT

V: TRBV30
J: TRBJ2-7
D: -
size: -
CDR3: CAWTQVYEQYF
DNA: TGTGCCTGGACACAGGTCTACGAGCAGTACTTC

V: TRBV10-3
J: TRBJ1-6
D: -
size: -
CDR3: CAISDIHAGSPLHF
DNA: TGTGCCATCAGTGATATACATGCTGGTTCACCCCTCCACTTT

V: TRBV9
J: TRBJ1-4
D: -
size: -
CDR3: CASSATPGGGRIDEKLFF
DNA: TGTGCCAGCAGCGCCACCCCTGGGGGGGGGCGGATCGACGAAAAACTGTTTTTT

V: TRBV18
J: TRBJ2-2
D: -
size: -
CDR3: CASSPPGGYNTGELFF
DNA: TGTGCCAGCTCACCACCGGGCGGCTACAACACCGGGGAGCTGTTTTTT

V: TRBV10-1
J: TRBJ2-1
D: TRBD2
size: -
CDR3: CASSESRASGAFEQFF
DNA: TGCGCCAGCAGTGAGTCGAGGGCTAGCGGGGCTTTTGAGCAGTTCTTC

V: TRBV5-6
J: TRBJ1-5
D: TRBD1
size: -
CDR3: CASSYNGGGGNQPQHF
DNA: TGTGCCAGCAGTTATAACGGAGGGGGCGGCAATCAGCCCCAGCATTTT

V: TRBV5-1
J: TRBJ1-5
D: TRBD1
size: few
CDR3: CASSQGTGNQPQHF
DNA: TGCGCCAGCAGCCAAGGGACAGGCAATCAGCCCCAGCATTTT

V: TRBV30
J: TRBJ1-6
D: TRBD1
size: -
CDR3: CAWSAGTGGNSPLHF
DNA: TGTGCCTGGAGTGCTGGGACAGGGGGTAATTCACCCCTCCACTTT

V: TRBV2
J: TRBJ2-5
D: TRBD2
size: -
CDR3: CASIGRLAGLTQETQYF
DNA: TGTGCCAGCATCGGAAGACTAGCGGGGTTAACGCAAGAGACCCAGTACTTC

V: TRBV27
J: TRBJ2-1
D: -
size: -
CDR3: CATRPAMGYNEQFF
DNA: TGTGCCACCAGACCAGCCATGGGCTACAATGAGCAGTTCTTC

V: TRBV6-5
J: TRBJ2-3
D: -
size: -
CDR3: CASSTVGGTDTQYF
DNA: TGTGCCAGCAGCACAGTGGGCGGCACAGATACGCAGTATTTT

V: TRBV28
J: TRBJ1-2
D: -
size: -
CDR3: CASREGARNYGYTF
DNA: TGTGCCAGCAGGGAGGGAGCTCGGAACTATGGCTACACCTTC

V: TRBV9
J: TRBJ2-1
D: -
size: -
CDR3: CASSRGGDYNEQFF
DNA: TGTGCCAGCAGTAGGGGCGGGGACTACAATGAGCAGTTCTTC

V: TRBV29-1
J: TRBJ2-3
D: -
size: -
CDR3: CSVENTVWTTDTQYF
DNA: TGCAGCGTTGAAAATACAGTATGGACCACAGATACGCAGTATTTT

V: TRBV4-1
J: TRBJ2-7
D: -
size: -
CDR3: CASSQVSNDEQYF
DNA: TGCGCCAGCAGCCAAGTATCTAACGACGAGCAGTACTTC

V: TRBV5-1
J: TRBJ2-7
D: -
size: -
CDR3: CASSLVGGYEQYF
DNA: TGCGCCAGCAGCTTGGTCGGCGGCTACGAGCAGTACTTC

V: TRBV18
J: TRBJ2-3
D: -
size: once
CDR3: CASSPLGHTSTDTQYF
DNA: TGTGCCAGCTCACCCTTGGGACACACTAGCACAGATACGCAGTATTTT

V: TRBV28
J: TRBJ1-6
D: TRBD1
size: -
CDR3: CASSLRTGGNSPPHF
DNA: TGTGCCAGCAGTTTAAGGACAGGTGGTAATTCACCCCCCCACTTT

V: TRBV28
J: TRBJ1-4
D: -
size: -
CDR3: CASTPKRRGTPTNEKLFF
DNA: TGTGCCAGCACTCCAAAGAGGAGGGGAACTCCAACTAATGAAAAACTGTTTTTT

V: TRBV19
J: TRBJ2-5
D: -
size: once
CDR3: CASRSGEETQYF
DNA: TGTGCCAGTAGATCTGGGGAAGAGACCCAGTACTTC

V: TRBV6-5
J: TRBJ1-2
D: -
size: -
CDR3: CASSYSINRDRNGYTF
DNA: TGTGCCAGCAGTTACTCGATAAACAGGGATCGGAATGGCTACACCTTC

V: TRBV18
J: TRBJ2-2
D: -
size: -
CDR3: CASSPTLAANTGELFF
DNA: TGTGCCAGCTCCCCCACGTTGGCCGCGAACACCGGGGAGCTGTTTTTT

V: TRBV15
J: TRBJ1-3
D: -
size: -
CDR3: CATSRDGPGNTIYF
DNA: TGTGCCACCAGCAGAGATGGGCCTGGAAACACCATATATTTT

V: TRBV5-1
J: TRBJ1-1
D: TRBD1
size: -
CDR3: CASSLGTGGWTEAFF
DNA: TGCGCCAGCAGCTTGGGGACAGGGGGCTGGACTGAAGCTTTCTTT

V: TRBV7-8
J: TRBJ2-7
D: -
size: once
CDR3: CASSRGGGSSYEQYF
DNA: TGTGCCAGCAGCCGGGGCGGAGGAAGCTCCTACGAGCAGTACTTC

V: TRBV18
J: TRBJ1-2
D: TRBD1
size: -
CDR3: CASSPQKTGGIHGYTF
DNA: TGTGCCAGCTCCCCCCAAAAAACAGGGGGTATCCATGGCTACACCTTC

V: TRBV10-1
J: TRBJ1-1
D: -
size: -
CDR3: CASSDSRGGGNTEAFF
DNA: TGCGCCAGCAGTGACTCCCGGGGAGGGGGGAACACTGAAGCTTTCTTT

V: TRBV10-2
J: TRBJ2-1
D: -
size: -
CDR3: CASTQEYSYNEQFF
DNA: TGCGCCAGCACACAGGAGTACTCCTACAATGAGCAGTTCTTC

V: TRBV7-7
J: TRBJ2-7
D: -
size: -
CDR3: CASSLYQGAYEQYF
DNA: TGTGCCAGCAGCTTATACCAGGGAGCCTACGAGCAGTACTTC

V: TRBV27
J: TRBJ1-1
D: TRBD1
size: -
CDR3: CASSAQTGGINTEAFF
DNA: TGTGCCAGCAGTGCCCAGACAGGGGGGATAAACACTGAAGCTTTCTTT

V: TRBV7-9
J: TRBJ2-1
D: TRBD2
size: -
CDR3: CASSHLAGSIQSSYNEQFF
DNA: TGTGCCAGCAGCCACCTAGCGGGGTCGATCCAAAGCTCCTACAATGAGCAGTTCTTC

V: TRBV18
J: TRBJ1-6
D: -
size: -
CDR3: CASSPMSYNSPLHF
DNA: TGTGCCAGCTCACCAATGTCCTATAATTCACCCCTCCACTTT

V: TRBV11-2
J: TRBJ1-5
D: -
size: -
CDR3: CASSQSGNSNQPQHF
DNA: TGTGCCAGCAGCCAAAGCGGTAATAGCAATCAGCCCCAGCATTTT

V: TRBV6-5
J: TRBJ1-5
D: -
size: -
CDR3: CASSYSQGDNQPQHF
DNA: TGTGCCAGCAGTTACTCACAGGGCGACAATCAGCCCCAGCATTTT

V: TRBV12-5
J: TRBJ2-1
D: TRBD2
size: few
CDR3: CASGSRPLAGVSYNEQFF
DNA: TGTGCTAGTGGTTCGCGTCCCCTAGCGGGGGTTTCCTACAATGAGCAGTTCTTC

V: TRBV6-5
J: TRBJ1-1
D: TRBD1
size: -
CDR3: CASSRQGSAFF
DNA: TGTGCCAGCAGTCGACAGGGATCAGCTTTCTTT

V: TRBV6-5
J: TRBJ1-2
D: TRBD1
size: -
CDR3: CASSYSNRGRSYGYTF
DNA: TGTGCCAGCAGTTACTCGAATAGGGGGCGGAGCTATGGCTACACCTTC

V: TRBV11-2
J: TRBJ2-7
D: TRBD2
size: -
CDR3: CASSFYSGGSPYEQYF
DNA: TGTGCCAGCAGCTTCTATAGCGGGGGGAGTCCGTACGAGCAGTACTTC

V: TRBV25-1
J: TRBJ2-7
D: -
size: -
CDR3: CASSVAGTAYHEQYF
DNA: TGTGCCAGCAGTGTAGCCGGGACGGCCTACCACGAGCAGTACTTC

V: TRBV2
J: TRBJ2-7
D: TRBD2
size: -
CDR3: CASSYLPRTSGYEQYF
DNA: TGTGCCAGCAGTTACCTCCCTCGGACTAGCGGCTACGAGCAGTACTTC

V: TRBV7-9
J: TRBJ1-2
D: -
size: -
CDR3: CASSYRRDGYGYTF
DNA: TGTGCCAGCAGCTACAGAAGGGACGGTTATGGCTACACCTTC

V: TRBV9
J: TRBJ2-1
D: TRBD2
size: -
CDR3: CASSVERGSSYNEQFF
DNA: TGTGCCAGCAGCGTAGAGCGGGGAAGCTCCTACAATGAGCAGTTCTTC